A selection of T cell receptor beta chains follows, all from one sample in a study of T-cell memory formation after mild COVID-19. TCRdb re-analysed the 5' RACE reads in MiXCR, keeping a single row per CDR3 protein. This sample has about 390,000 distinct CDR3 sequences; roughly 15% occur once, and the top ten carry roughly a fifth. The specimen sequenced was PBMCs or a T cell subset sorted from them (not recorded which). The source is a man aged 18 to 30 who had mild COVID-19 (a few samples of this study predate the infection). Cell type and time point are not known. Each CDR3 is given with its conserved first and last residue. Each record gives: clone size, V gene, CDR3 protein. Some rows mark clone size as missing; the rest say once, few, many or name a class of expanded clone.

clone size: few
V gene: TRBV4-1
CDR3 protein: CASSHTAGSEAFF

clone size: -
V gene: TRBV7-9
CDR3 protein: CASSGFRDSTEAFF

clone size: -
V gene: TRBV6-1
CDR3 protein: CASSKNRDWQETQYF

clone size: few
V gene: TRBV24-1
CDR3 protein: CATSGETSTGELFF

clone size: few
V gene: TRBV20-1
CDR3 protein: CSATRDRLDYGYTF

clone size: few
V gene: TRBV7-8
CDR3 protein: CASSLETSRTGELFF

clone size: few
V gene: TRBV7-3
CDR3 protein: CASRSGGSTDTQYF

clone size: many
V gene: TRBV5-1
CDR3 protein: CASAARGGAQTQYF

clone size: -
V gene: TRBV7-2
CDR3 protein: CASKLTGSSTEAFF

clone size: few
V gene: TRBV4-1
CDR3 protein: CASSQDGPPATNEKLFF

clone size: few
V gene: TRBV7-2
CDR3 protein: CASSLEPPRSTIYF

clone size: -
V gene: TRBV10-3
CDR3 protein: CAIKKSSGATDTQYF

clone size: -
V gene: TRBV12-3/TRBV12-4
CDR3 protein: CASSRTGGALWNTEAFF

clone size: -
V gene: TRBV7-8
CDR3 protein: CASSRLEDGLNYGYTF

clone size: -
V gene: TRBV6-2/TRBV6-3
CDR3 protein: CASSTRQGIEKLFF

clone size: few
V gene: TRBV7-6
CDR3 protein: CASSPSGGLSYNEQFF

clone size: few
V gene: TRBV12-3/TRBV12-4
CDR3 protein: CASSLRGRTQYF

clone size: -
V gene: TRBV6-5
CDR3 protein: CASSWGDRAQETQYF

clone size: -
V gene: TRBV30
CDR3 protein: CAWTTKNTGELFF

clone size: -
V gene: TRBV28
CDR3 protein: CASSPLRFRGAQETQYF

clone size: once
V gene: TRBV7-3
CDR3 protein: CASSLGSGIQYF

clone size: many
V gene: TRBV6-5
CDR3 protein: CASSYSYTGSRETQYF

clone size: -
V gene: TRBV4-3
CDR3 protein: CASSQDWGYANYGYTF

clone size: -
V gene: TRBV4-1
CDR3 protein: CASSLQQGNTGELFF

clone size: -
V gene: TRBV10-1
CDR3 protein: CASSESPRTDTQYF